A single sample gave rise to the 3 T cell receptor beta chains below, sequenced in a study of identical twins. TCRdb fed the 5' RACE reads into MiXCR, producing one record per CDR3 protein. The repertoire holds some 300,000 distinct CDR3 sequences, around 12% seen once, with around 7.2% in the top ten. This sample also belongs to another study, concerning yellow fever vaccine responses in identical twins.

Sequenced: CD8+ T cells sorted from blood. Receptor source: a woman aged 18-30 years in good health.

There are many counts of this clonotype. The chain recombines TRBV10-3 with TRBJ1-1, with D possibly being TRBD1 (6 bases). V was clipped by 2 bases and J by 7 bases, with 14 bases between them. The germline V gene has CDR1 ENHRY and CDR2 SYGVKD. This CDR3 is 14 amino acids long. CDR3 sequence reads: CAISERGGTHEAFF. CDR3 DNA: TGTGCCATCAGTGAGCGAGGGGGTACCCATGAAGCTTTCTTT.

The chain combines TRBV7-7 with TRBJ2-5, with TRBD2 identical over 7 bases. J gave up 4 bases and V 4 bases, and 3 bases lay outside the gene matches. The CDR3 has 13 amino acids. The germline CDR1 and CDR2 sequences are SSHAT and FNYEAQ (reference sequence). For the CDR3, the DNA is TGTGCCAGCAGCTCCGGACTAGGAGAGACCCAGTACTTC. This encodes CASSSGLGETQYF. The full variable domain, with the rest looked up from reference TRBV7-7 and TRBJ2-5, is GAGVSQSPRYKVTKRGQDVTLRCDPISSHATLYWYQQALGQGPEFLTYFNYEAQPDKSGLPSDRFSAERPEGSISTLTIQRTEQRDSAMYRCASSSGLGETQYFGPGTRLLVL.

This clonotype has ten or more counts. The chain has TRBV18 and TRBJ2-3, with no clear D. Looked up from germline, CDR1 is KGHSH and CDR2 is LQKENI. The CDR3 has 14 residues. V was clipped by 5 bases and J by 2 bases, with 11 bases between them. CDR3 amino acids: CASSSVVSTDTQYF. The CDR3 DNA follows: TGTGCCAGCTCATCGGTAGTTTCCACAGATACGCAGTATTTT.